One and the same sample provided the 10 T cell receptor beta chains below, sequenced in a study of OX40 agonist ivuxolimab in advanced cancers. Libraries were made using the immunoSEQ multiplex PCR assay. Imported from immuneACCESS, the table was reduced by TCRdb to in-frame sequences with V and J called. These copies leave out some clones; in studies compared against another copy, an unresolved V gene accounts for under half, and the cause of the remainder is not known. The sample has about 38,000 clones on record, 80% to 90% of them singletons. Over 40% of the sample belongs to the ten largest clones. The sample was CD4+ or CD8+ T cells sorted from blood, taken in a trial of the OX40 agonist ivuxolimab. All receptors come from an adult with an advanced solid tumor such as melanoma, head and neck, liver or kidney cancer.

CDR3 nucleotides: TGTGCCAGCAGTTTGGACAGGGACGTAGGCACCGGGGAGCTGTTTTTT. Translated: CASSLDRDVGTGELFF. The chain carries TRBV28 and TRBJ2-2, with 8 bases that match TRBD1. Germline assignment: CDR1 MDHEN and CDR2 SYDVKM. With 3 bases clipped from V and 4 bases from J, the junction kept 7 bases outside the gene matches. The CDR3 sequence is 16 residues long.

V is TRBV19 and J is TRBJ2-7; 7 nucleotides match TRBD1. With 5 bases clipped from V and 10 bases from J, the junction kept 8 bases outside the gene matches. The CDR3 length is 12 residues. CDR1 is LNHDA and CDR2 is SQIVND in the germline V gene (reference sequence). Here the CDR3 reads CASSPWTGFQYF. CDR3 DNA: TGTGCCAGTAGTCCCTGGACAGGCTTTCAGTACTTC. Filled out from reference TRBV19 and TRBJ2-7, the complete variable domain reads DGGITQSPKYLFRKEGQNVTLSCEQNLNHDAMYWYRQDPGQGLRLIYYSQIVNDFQKGDIAEGYSVSREKKESFPLTVTSAQKNPTAFYLCASSPWTGFQYFGPGTRLTVT.

J is TRBJ2-7 and V is TRBV27, with a possible D match to TRBD2 (6 bases). Trimming removed 8 bases from V and 2 bases from J, with 16 bases in between. The CDR3 has 14 residues. CDR1 MNHEY and CDR2 SMNVEV come from the germline V gene (reference sequence). DNA of the CDR3: TGTGCCAGCCAACCAGCGGGTCCCGCCTACGAGCAGTACTTC. Translated, it gives CASQPAGPAYEQYF.

This chain links TRBV27 with TRBJ2-2, with D perhaps TRBD1 (6 bases). This CDR3 spans 14 amino acids. Per the germline V gene, CDR1 is MNHEY and CDR2 is SMNVEV (reference sequence). Trimming stripped 5 bases from V and 7 bases from J, with 14 bases between. The CDR3 region is CASSMGAIGGELFF. The CDR3 coding sequence is TGTGCCAGCAGTATGGGGGCTATTGGCGGGGAGCTGTTTTTT.

This chain joins TRBV30 and TRBJ1-4, with 7 bases that match TRBD1. The CDR3 runs to 12 residues. The V gene end was trimmed by 0 bases and the J gene end by 8 bases; junction bases not matched to a gene: 0. Looked up from germline, CDR1 is GTSNPN and CDR2 is SVGIG (reference sequence). In DNA form, the CDR3 reads TGTGCCTGGAGTGTACAGGGGGAAAAACTGTTTTTT. Translated: CAWSVQGEKLFF. Filled out from reference TRBV30 and TRBJ1-4, the complete variable domain reads SQTIHQWPATLVQPVGSPLSLECTVEGTSNPNLYWYRQAAGRGLQLLFYSVGIGQISSEVPQNLSASRPQDRQFILSSKKLLLSDSGFYLCAWSVQGEKLFFGSGTQLSVL.

This chain uses TRBV11-2 with TRBJ2-7; 11 bases fit TRBD1. Trimming at V came to 1 base and at J to 4 bases, leaving 9 bases not matched to a gene. Germline V CDR1 and CDR2: SGHAT, FQNNGV. The CDR3 loop spans 17 amino acids. The DNA of the CDR3 is TGTGCCAGCAGCTTAGGGACAGGGGGCTCTCGGTATTACGAGCAGTACTTC. Its protein is CASSLGTGGSRYYEQYF.

The chain links TRBV25-1 to TRBJ2-4; D is possibly TRBD2 (7 bases). Germline V gene lookup returns CDR1 MGHDK and CDR2 SYGVNS. The CDR3 totals 14 residues. The germline V and J ends were trimmed by 1 base and 6 bases, with 10 bases remaining between them. CDR3 nucleotides: TGTGCCAGCAGTGAATGGGGGGGCGGAAACATTCAGTACTTC. As protein: CASSEWGGGNIQYF.

The chain is built from TRBV28 and TRBJ1-4, with TRBD1 identical over 10 bases. This CDR3 comprises 15 residues. Germline V gene lookup returns CDR1 MDHEN and CDR2 SYDVKM. With 3 bases clipped from V and 7 bases from J, the junction kept 5 bases outside the gene matches. The DNA of the CDR3 is TGTGCCAGCAGTTTCCGGGACAGGGGAGGTGAAAAACTGTTTTTT. It translates to CASSFRDRGGEKLFF. Variable domain in full (rest from reference TRBV28 and TRBJ1-4): DVKVTQSSRYLVKRTGEKVFLECVQDMDHENMFWYRQDPGLGLRLIYFSYDVKMKEKGDIPEGYSVSREKKERFSLILESASTNQTSMYLCASSFRDRGGEKLFFGSGTQLSVL.

The chain has TRBV4-1 and TRBJ2-5; 7 positions agree with TRBD2. With 4 bases clipped from V and 4 bases from J, the junction kept 12 bases outside the gene matches. Germline V gene lookup returns CDR1 MGHRA and CDR2 YSYEKL. The CDR3 consists of 16 residues. CDR3 sequence reads: CASSPSGGTQGETQYF. CDR3 nucleotides: TGCGCCAGCAGCCCCTCGGGGGGAACCCAGGGAGAGACCCAGTACTTC.

On this clone: A junction boundary mismatches the germline segment, possibly from a read error. This sequence joins TRBV7-7 and TRBJ1-2, with a tentative D call TRBD1 (6 bases). This CDR3 has 14 amino acids. Germline CDR1 reads SSHAT; CDR2 reads FNYEAQ (reference sequence). The CDR3 is CASSSGENGYGYTF. The CDR3 nucleotides read TGTGCTAGCAGCTCAGGGGAAAACGGCTATGGCTACACCTTC.